These 11 T cell receptor beta chains were sequenced from one sample in a study of radiation and T cells in renal cell carcinoma. The data were produced by immunoSEQ multiplex PCR, yet TCRdb's version contains in-frame clones alone and is incomplete. The table has around 77,000 clones, approximately 87% seen once. Time point noted: blood 4 weeks post-SBRT, at nephrectomy. Specified treatment: 15 Gy SBRT to primary tumor, nephrectomy 4 weeks later. The material sequenced was blood, taken from a patient whose treatment included radiotherapy and nephrectomy. Source of these receptors: a woman aged 55-69 years with renal cell carcinoma.

This clone was counted a single time. The chain is built from TRBV29-1 and TRBJ2-3; D is possibly TRBD2 (7 bases). The CDR3 spans 14 residues. The ends were cut back, 7 bases at V and 1 base at J, with 15 bases in the middle. Germline V gives CDR1 SQVTM, CDR2 ANQGSEA. Here the CDR3 DNA reads TGCAGCGGGTGGGGGGGCGTAGGCACAGATACGCAGTATTTT. Translation: CSGWGGVGTDTQYF.

V is TRBV6-6 and J is TRBJ1-2, with 11 bases identical to TRBD1. Germline V gene lookup returns CDR1 MNHNY and CDR2 SVGAGI (reference sequence). The CDR3 is 11 amino acids. The ends lost 7 bases at V and 13 bases at J; junction bases unmatched: 5. In DNA form, the CDR3 reads TGTGCCAGCACCCCGGGACAGGGGGTCACCTTC. It yields the protein CASTPGQGVTF.

This sequence joins TRBV6-5 and TRBJ1-2, with a weak D call TRBD1 (6 bases). Trimming left V 4 bases short and J 4 bases short, with 16 bases between. From germline, CDR1 is MNHEY and CDR2 SVGAGI. CDR3 length equals 15 residues. The CDR3 here is CASSSPLDRPYGYTF. For the CDR3, the DNA is TGTGCCAGCAGTTCCCCCCTGGACAGACCCTATGGCTACACCTTC.

The rearrangement links TRBV7-2 to TRBJ1-1, with TRBD1 matching over 10 bases. Germline lookup yields CDR1 SGHTA and CDR2 FQGNSA. Losses at the gene ends were 2 bases for V and 6 bases for J; bases not matched to a gene: 3. This CDR3 spans 14 amino acids. DNA of the CDR3: TGTGCCAGCAGCTTAAGGGACAGGGGACCTGAAGCTTTCTTT. Residues: CASSLRDRGPEAFF.

V is TRBV2 and J is TRBJ1-2; D is possibly TRBD1 (5 bases). The CDR3 length is 15 residues. Germline loops: CDR1 SNHLY, CDR2 FYNNEI. The germline V and J ends were trimmed by 4 bases and 3 bases, with 15 bases remaining between them. Here the CDR3 DNA reads TGTGCCAGCAGTGTCGCTGGGGGATGGGACTATGGCTACACCTTC. Translating it yields CASSVAGGWDYGYTF. The complete variable domain, with remaining parts taken from reference TRBV2 and TRBJ1-2, reads EPEVTQTPSHQVTQMGQEVILRCVPISNHLYFYWYRQILGQKVEFLVSFYNNEISEKSEIFDDQFSVERPDGSNFTLKIRSTKLEDSAMYFCASSVAGGWDYGYTFGSGTRLTVV.

J is TRBJ1-5 and V is TRBV6-5; D possibly corresponds to TRBD1 (6 bases). The CDR3 length is 14 residues. Germline V CDR1 and CDR2: MNHEY, SVGAGI. The V end lost 0 bases, the J end lost 7 bases, and 10 bases lay between the germline ends. For the CDR3, the DNA is TGTGCCAGCAGTTACTCGGGGGCAGGGCAGCCCCAGCATTTT. Translating it yields CASSYSGAGQPQHF.

V and J are TRBV19 and TRBJ1-4; D is undetermined. CDR1 and CDR2 from the germline V gene are LNHDA and SQIVND (reference sequence). Trimming shortened V by 2 bases and J by 8 bases, and 18 bases separated the two germline ends. The CDR3 consists of 16 residues. CDR3 loop: CASSISPATTGEKLFF. The CDR3 DNA is TGTGCCAGTAGTATATCCCCGGCCACCACGGGGGAAAAACTGTTTTTT.

This chain joins TRBV30 and TRBJ1-3; D gene unclear. There are 11 residues in the CDR3. Germline assignment: CDR1 GTSNPN and CDR2 SVGIG (reference sequence). Trimming removed 3 bases from V and 4 bases from J, with 4 bases in between. The CDR3, as DNA: TGTGCCTGGAGGGTCGGAAACACCATATATTTT. Translation: CAWRVGNTIYF.

This clone was seen a handful of times. The rearrangement uses TRBV5-4 and TRBJ1-6; TRBD1 matches at 8 bases. With 0 bases clipped from V and 9 bases from J, the junction kept 5 bases outside the gene matches. The CDR3 loop spans 15 amino acids. The germline V gene encodes CDR1 SGHNT and CDR2 YYREEE (reference sequence). In DNA form, the CDR3 reads TGTGCCAGCAGCTTGGATCAGGGGGCGAGTTCACCCCTCCACTTT. This gives the protein CASSLDQGASSPLHF.

The chain uses TRBV28 and TRBJ1-2; 9 bases are a match to TRBD1. Germline V gives CDR1 MDHEN, CDR2 SYDVKM. With V trimmed by 5 bases and J by 5 bases, 12 bases remained unmatched. CDR3 length: 16 amino acids. CDR3 DNA sequence: TGTGCCAGCAGTCCTCTTCCGGACAGGGGAAGGTATGGCTACACCTTC. Encoded protein: CASSPLPDRGRYGYTF.

This clone was found once. V is TRBV28 and J is TRBJ2-2; D call uncertain. CDR3 length: 12 residues. The V end was cut by 7 bases, the J end by 6 bases, with 9 bases between. Per the germline V gene, CDR1 is MDHEN and CDR2 is SYDVKM. DNA for the CDR3: TGTGCCAGCAACCTAGAGGCCGGGGAGCTGTTTTTT. It specifies CASNLEAGELFF.